The source of this T cell receptor beta chain is a study of blood T cells in healthy people across ages (dated by TCRdb to between 2014 and 2016). For the study in its entirety: In model experiments, template switching captured roughly one uniquely barcoded TCR beta cDNA molecule for every two T cells. For two donors (one aged 18 to 30 and one aged 80 or older), the study analyzed two additional independent replicas of 1 million unique cDNA reads from the same blood draw. Donors of different ages were randomly distributed across sequencing lanes to avoid experimental bias. Four age groups were formed from the donors: young (average about 16 years), middle-aged (around 40), aged (over 55) and long-lived (approximately 78). Age-related changes in TCR beta repertoire diversity were measured in the study by deep sequencing normalized with unique cDNA molecular identifiers. Overall results and qualifications from the work: Because profiling used bulk unsorted PBMCs, naive and antigen-experienced compartments could not be compared conclusively. Compared with the aged group, the long-lived group had more naive CD4+ T cells, fewer expanded clones and increased TCR diversity, suggesting age selection. A strong correlation was found between observed TCR beta diversity and the percentage of naive T cells measured by flow cytometry. As age increased, observed TCR beta diversity per million T cells dropped in a roughly linear way, and a significant reduction was already evident by age 40. Because donor CMV infection status was unknown, age-related changes in expanded clonotypes were potentially confounded. Estimates of total diversity from one million sequenced T cells were regarded as lower bounds and underestimates.

In this sample, this clonotype turned up a few times. This receptor's antigen is unknown. No per-base quality is available; no much larger clone lies one base away. The 39 donors, aged roughly 6 to 90 years, were systemically healthy Caucasian individuals from Russia. About 9.8 milliliters of peripheral blood were drawn from each donor into EDTA-treated Vacutainer tubes. Ficoll-Paque density-gradient centrifugation was used to isolate PBMCs, with at least 7 million per sample. Trizol reagent was used to extract total RNA from the PBMCs, yielding at least 5 micrograms per sample. For every donor, an aliquot of PBMCs went through flow cytometry to measure the percentages of naive CD45RAhigh/CD27high T cells. The CDR3 spans 14 residues, from the cysteine through the phenylalanine. Only the CDR3 region is kept as DNA, spanning 42 bases read in frame from base 1. CDR1 and CDR2 were assigned from the germline V gene as MNHEY and SVGAGI. V has 8 bases trimmed and J has 3 bases trimmed; junction bases matching no gene number 8.

Library preparation was by 5' RACE. The run used an Illumina HiSeq 2500. A second PCR of roughly 7 to 11 cycles was performed with a sample-barcoded 5' primer and a J-beta primer mix. A template-switch 5' adaptor carrying 12 random nucleotides introduced a unique molecular identifier onto each TCR beta cDNA molecule. Each sample yielded at least 2.5 million CDR3-containing paired-end reads. The Mint cDNA synthesis kit, primed by a TRBC-specific oligonucleotide, was used to synthesize first-strand cDNA from all RNA. After uracil-DNA glycosylase treatment, a first 18-cycle PCR used universal primers M1SS and BC2_uni_R on all cDNA. In the original analysis: Normalization of each sample was performed by random selection of 1 million high-quality reads, each carrying a distinct molecular identifier. Instead of being binned into consensus sequences, reads with shared molecular identifiers were discarded. CDR3 identification, clonotype clustering and error correction used MiTCR with a Q25 quality threshold and the strictest error-elimination algorithm. A nonparametric unseen species model with Euler transformation was used to estimate a lower bound on total TCR beta diversity. Using fastp at Q25 and MiXCR, TCRdb reprocessed the public reads and kept productive beta chains. For every CDR3 protein sequence, its rows merge into one entry that carries the most common genes and DNA. TCRdb, not the original authors, processed these V and J calls. The sample has about 730,000 distinct CDR3 sequences on record, 35% to 45% of them singletons. About 20% of the sample belongs to the ten largest clones.

The sequence was collected from a woman in her sixties or seventies in good health. In this chain, TRBV6-5 is recombined with TRBJ2-7; 9 bases in the junction line up with TRBD1. Sequencing was carried out using blood. The CDR3 protein sequence reads: CASSKDRGVYEQYF. The nucleotides read TGTGCCAGCTCGAAGGACAGGGGAGTCTACGAGCAGTACTTC.